These 3 T cell receptor beta chains came from one sample sequenced in a study of shared clonotypes between healthy human individuals. Method: immunoSEQ multiplex PCR; TCRdb's copy keeps in-frame clones and lacks some. The table has over 2 million clones, around 93% seen once; the top ten hold approximately 0.41%. The sequencing sample was made of naive CD4+ T cells from PBMCs. The subset here: CD45RA+ positively selected. The source is a man aged 18 to 35 in good health. Some clones in this sample may be carry-over from other donors' samples.

This clone was recorded once. V usage is TRBV28 and J usage is TRBJ2-3; D is unclear. This CDR3 has 11 amino acids. Germline CDR1 MDHEN, CDR2 SYDVKM. V gave up 3 bases and J gave up 8 bases, with 6 bases separating them. CDR3 nucleotide sequence: TGTGCCAGCAGTTTCATGGGTACGCAGTATTTT. Its protein is CASSFMGTQYF.

In the case of this clone: Different DNA sequences within this sample yield the same CDR3. J is TRBJ2-1 and V is TRBV14, with 7 bases matching TRBD1. CDR3 length: 13 residues. After removal of 3 bases from V and 4 bases from J, the junction contained 0 bases not matched to a gene. Germline assignment: CDR1 SGHDN and CDR2 FVKESK. In DNA, the CDR3 is TGTGCCAGCAGCCAGGACAGGTACAATGAGCAGTTCTTC. Its protein product is CASSQDRYNEQFF.

This rearrangement joins TRBV27 to TRBJ1-1; 10 positions match TRBD1. V dropped 3 bases and J dropped 2; count of bases not matched to a gene: 6. The CDR3 covers 16 residues. Germline assignment: CDR1 MNHEY and CDR2 SMNVEV (reference sequence). The CDR3 reads CASSLTGGLGNTEAFF. The CDR3, as DNA: TGTGCCAGCAGTTTGACAGGGGGCCTCGGCAACACTGAAGCTTTCTTT.